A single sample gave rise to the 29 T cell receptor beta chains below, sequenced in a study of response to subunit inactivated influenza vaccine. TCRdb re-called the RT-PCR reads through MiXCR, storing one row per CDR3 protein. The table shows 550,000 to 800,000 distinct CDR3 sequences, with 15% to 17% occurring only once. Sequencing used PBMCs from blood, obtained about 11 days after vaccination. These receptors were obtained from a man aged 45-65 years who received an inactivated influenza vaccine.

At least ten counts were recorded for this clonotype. Written as DNA, the CDR3 is TGCGCCAGCAGCCGGGACTCTGGAAACACCATATATTTT. This encodes CASSRDSGNTIYF. The chain links TRBV5-1 to TRBJ1-3; D ambiguous. The CDR3 runs 13 residues. Germline lookup yields CDR1 SGHRS and CDR2 YFSETQ. V was trimmed by 4 bases and J by 0 bases, leaving 5 bases between them.

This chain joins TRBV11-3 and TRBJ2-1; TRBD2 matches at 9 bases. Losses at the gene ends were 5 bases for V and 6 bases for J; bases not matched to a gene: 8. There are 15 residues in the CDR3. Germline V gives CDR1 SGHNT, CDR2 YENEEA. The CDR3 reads CASSGGGRAGNEQFF. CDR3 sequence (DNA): TGTGCCAGCAGCGGTGGCGGGAGGGCGGGCAATGAGCAGTTCTTC.

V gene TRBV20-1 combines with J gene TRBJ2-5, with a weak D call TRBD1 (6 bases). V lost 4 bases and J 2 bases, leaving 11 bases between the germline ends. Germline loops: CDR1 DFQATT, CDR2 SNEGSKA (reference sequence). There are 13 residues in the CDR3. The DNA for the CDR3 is TGCAGTGCTAAAAGGACAGCACAAGAGACCCAGTACTTC. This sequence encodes CSAKRTAQETQYF.

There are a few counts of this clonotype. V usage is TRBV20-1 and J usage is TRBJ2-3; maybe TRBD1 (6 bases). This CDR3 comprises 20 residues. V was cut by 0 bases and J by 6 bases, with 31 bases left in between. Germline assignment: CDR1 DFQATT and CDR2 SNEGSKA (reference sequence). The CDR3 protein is CSARDLRTADFAHRLDTQYF. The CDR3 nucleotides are TGCAGTGCTAGAGACCTACGGACAGCCGATTTCGCCCACAGATTGGATACGCAGTATTTT.

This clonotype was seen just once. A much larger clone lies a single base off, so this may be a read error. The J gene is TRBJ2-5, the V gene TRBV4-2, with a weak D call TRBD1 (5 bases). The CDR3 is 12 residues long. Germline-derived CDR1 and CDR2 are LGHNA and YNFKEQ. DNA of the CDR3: TGTACCAGCAGCGAGGACACGCGTGCCCAGTACTTC. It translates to CTSSEDTRAQYF.

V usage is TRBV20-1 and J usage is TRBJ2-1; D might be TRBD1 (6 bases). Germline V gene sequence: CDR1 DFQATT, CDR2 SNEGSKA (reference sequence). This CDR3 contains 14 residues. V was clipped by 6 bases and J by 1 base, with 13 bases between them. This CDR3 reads CSATTGVSYNEQFF. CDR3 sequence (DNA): TGCAGTGCAACGACAGGCGTATCCTACAATGAGCAGTTCTTC.

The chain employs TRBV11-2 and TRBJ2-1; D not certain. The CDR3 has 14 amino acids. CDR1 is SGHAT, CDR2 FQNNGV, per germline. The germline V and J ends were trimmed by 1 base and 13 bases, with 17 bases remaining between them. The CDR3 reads CASSLVDNPRAQFF. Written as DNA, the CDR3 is TGTGCCAGCAGCTTAGTCGACAATCCCCGGGCCCAGTTCTTC.

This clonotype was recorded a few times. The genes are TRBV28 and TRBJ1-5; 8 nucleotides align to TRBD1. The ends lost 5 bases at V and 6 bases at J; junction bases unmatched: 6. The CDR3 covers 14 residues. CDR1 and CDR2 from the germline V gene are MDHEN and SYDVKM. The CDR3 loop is CASSPRTGRQPQHF. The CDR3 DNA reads TGTGCCAGCAGTCCCCGGACAGGGCGTCAGCCCCAGCATTTT.

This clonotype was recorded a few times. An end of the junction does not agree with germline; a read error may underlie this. Here the CDR3 reads CASSVTGYNSPLHF. CDR3 DNA sequence: TGTGCCAGCTCAGTGACAGGGTATAACTCACCCCTCCACTTT. This chain joins TRBV6-1 and TRBJ1-6; 7 bases line up with TRBD1. CDR3 length: 14 residues. The germline V gene encodes CDR1 MNHNS and CDR2 SASEGT.

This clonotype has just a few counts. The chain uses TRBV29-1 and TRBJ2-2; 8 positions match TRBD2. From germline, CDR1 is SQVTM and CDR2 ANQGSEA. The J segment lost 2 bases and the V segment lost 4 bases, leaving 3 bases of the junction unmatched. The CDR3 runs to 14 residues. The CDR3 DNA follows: TGCAGCGTTGTGGTAGCGGGAAACACCGGGGAGCTGTTTTTT. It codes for CSVVVAGNTGELFF.

The CDR3, as DNA: TGCAGTGCTACCGGGACAGCAACTAACTATGGCTACACCTTC. It codes for CSATGTATNYGYTF. The genes are TRBV20-1 and TRBJ1-2, with TRBD1 matching over 7 bases. The V gene end was trimmed by 4 bases and the J gene end by 0 bases; junction bases not matched to a gene: 5. The CDR3 runs to 14 residues. In germline, CDR1 is DFQATT, CDR2 SNEGSKA (reference sequence).

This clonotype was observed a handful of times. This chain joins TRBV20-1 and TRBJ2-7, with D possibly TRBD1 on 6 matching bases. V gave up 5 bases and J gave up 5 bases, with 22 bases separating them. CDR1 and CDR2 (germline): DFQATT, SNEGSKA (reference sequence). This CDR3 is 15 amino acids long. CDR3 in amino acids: CSAGRRTASYDEQYF. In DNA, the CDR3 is TGCAGTGCTGGCCGCCGGACAGCTTCCTACGACGAGCAGTACTTC.

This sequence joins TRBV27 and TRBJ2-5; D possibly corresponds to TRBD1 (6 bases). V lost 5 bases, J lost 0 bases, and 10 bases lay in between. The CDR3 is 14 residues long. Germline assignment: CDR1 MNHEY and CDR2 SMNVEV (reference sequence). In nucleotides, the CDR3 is TGTGCCAGCAGTCACCGGGACAACCAAGAGACCCAGTACTTC. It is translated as CASSHRDNQETQYF.

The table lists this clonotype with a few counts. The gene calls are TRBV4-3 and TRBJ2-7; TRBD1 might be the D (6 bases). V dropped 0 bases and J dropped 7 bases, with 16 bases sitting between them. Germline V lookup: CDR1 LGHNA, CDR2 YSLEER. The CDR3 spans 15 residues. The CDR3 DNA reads TGCGCCAGCAGCCAAGATTTGGGGGCGCCCGGGGAGCAGTACTTC. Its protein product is CASSQDLGAPGEQYF.

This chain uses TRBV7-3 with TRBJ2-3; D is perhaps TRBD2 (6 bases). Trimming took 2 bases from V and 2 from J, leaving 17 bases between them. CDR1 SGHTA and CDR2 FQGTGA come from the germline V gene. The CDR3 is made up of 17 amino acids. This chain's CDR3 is CASSLLPGVGATDTQYF. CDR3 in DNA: TGTGCCAGCAGCTTACTGCCGGGAGTGGGAGCCACAGATACGCAGTATTTT.

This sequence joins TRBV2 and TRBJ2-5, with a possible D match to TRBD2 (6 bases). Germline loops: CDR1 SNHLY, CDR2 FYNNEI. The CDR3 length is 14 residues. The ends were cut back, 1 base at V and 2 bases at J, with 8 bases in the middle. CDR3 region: CASSEGTTQETQYF. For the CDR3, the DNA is TGTGCCAGCAGTGAAGGGACTACACAAGAGACCCAGTACTTC.

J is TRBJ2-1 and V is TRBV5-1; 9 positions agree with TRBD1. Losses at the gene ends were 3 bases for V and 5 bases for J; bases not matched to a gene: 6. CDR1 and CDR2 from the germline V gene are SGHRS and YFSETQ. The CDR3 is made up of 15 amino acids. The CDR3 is CASSSRQGGHNEQFF. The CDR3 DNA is TGCGCCAGCAGCTCTAGACAGGGGGGCCACAATGAGCAGTTCTTC.

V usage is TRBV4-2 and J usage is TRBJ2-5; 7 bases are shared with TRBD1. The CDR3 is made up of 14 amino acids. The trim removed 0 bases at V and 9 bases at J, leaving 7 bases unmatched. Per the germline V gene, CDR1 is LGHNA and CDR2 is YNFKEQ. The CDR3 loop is CASSQEQGPASQYF. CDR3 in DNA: TGTGCCAGCAGCCAAGAACAGGGGCCGGCGTCCCAGTACTTC.

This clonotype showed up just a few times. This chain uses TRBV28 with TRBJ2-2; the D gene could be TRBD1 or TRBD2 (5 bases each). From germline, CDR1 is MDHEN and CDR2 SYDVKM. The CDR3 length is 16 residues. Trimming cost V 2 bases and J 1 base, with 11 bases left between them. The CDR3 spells CASSLGTLRNTGELFF. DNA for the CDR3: TGTGCCAGCAGTTTAGGGACCCTAAGGAACACCGGGGAGCTGTTTTTT.

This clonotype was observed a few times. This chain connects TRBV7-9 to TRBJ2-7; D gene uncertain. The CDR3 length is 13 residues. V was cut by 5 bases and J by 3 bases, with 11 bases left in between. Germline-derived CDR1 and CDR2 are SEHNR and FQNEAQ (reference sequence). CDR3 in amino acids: CASSPLEFYEQYF. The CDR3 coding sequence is TGTGCCAGCAGCCCCCTGGAGTTCTACGAGCAGTACTTC. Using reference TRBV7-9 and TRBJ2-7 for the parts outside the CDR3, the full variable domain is DTGVSQNPRHKITKRGQNVTFRCDPISEHNRLYWYRQTLGQGPEFLTYFQNEAQLEKSRLLSDRFSAERPKGSFSTLEIQRTEQGDSAMYLCASSPLEFYEQYFGPGTRLTVT.

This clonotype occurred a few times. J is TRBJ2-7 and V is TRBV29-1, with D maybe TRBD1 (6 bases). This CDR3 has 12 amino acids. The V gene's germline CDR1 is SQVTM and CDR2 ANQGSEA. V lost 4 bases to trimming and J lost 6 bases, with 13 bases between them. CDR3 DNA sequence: TGCAGCGTTGGTGTACAGGGTGGCGAGCAGTACTTC. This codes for CSVGVQGGEQYF.

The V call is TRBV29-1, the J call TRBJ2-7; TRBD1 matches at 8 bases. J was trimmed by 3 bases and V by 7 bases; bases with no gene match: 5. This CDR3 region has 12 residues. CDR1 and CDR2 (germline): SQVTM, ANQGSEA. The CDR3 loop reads CSGGQGRYEQYF. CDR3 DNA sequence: TGCAGCGGAGGACAGGGCCGCTACGAGCAGTACTTC.

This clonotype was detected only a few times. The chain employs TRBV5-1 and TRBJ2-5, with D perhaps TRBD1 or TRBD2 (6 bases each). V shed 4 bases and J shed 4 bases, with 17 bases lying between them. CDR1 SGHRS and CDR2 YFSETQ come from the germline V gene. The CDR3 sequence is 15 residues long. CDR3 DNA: TGCGCCAGCAGCCCATGGGGGGCAGTCCCAGAGACCCAGTACTTC. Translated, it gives CASSPWGAVPETQYF.

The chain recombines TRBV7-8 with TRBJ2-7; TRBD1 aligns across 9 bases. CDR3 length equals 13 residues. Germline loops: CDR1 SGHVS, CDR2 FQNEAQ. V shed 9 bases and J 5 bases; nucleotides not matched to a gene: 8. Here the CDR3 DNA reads TGTGCCAGTCAGTCCCGGGACAGGGACGAGCAGTACTTC. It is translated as CASQSRDRDEQYF.

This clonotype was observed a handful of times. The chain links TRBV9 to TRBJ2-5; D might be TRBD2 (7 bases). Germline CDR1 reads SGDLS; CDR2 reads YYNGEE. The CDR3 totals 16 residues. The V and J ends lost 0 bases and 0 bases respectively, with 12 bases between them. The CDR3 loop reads CASSVDGGGNQETQYF. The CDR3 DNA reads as TGTGCCAGCAGCGTAGATGGCGGGGGCAACCAAGAGACCCAGTACTTC.

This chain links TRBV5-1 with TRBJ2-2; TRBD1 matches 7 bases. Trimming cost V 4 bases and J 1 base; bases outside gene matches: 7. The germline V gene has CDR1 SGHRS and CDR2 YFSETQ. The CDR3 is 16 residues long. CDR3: CASSVGRTGNTGELFF. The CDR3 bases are TGCGCCAGCAGCGTTGGCCGGACAGGGAACACCGGGGAGCTGTTTTTT.

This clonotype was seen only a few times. CDR3 sequence (DNA): TGCGCCAGCAGCCTACAGGGGGAAGAGACCCAGTACTTC. This sequence encodes CASSLQGEETQYF. The rearrangement joins TRBV4-3 to TRBJ2-5, with 8 bases lining up with TRBD1. The CDR3 totals 13 residues. Germline values: CDR1 LGHNA, CDR2 YSLEER. Germline trimming cut 4 bases from V and 3 bases from J; bases unmatched to any gene: 1.

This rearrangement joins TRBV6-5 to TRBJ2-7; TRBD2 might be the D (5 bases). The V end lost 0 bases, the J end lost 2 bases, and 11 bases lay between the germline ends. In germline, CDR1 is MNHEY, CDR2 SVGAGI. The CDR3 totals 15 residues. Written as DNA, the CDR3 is TGTGCCAGCAGTTACTCCGTATCGGGAACCTACGAGCAGTACTTC. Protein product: CASSYSVSGTYEQYF.

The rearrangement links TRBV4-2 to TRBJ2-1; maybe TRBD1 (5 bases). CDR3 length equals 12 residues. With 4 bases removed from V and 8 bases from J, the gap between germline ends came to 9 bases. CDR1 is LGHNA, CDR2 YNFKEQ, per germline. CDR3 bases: TGTGCCAGCAGCCCAGGGCTCTATGAGCAGTTCTTC. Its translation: CASSPGLYEQFF.